This T cell receptor beta chain derives from a study of patients and donors after allogeneic stem cell transplantation. This clonotype was recorded a few times. The CDR3 consists of 11 residues. Trimming stripped 6 bases from V and 3 bases from J, with 5 bases between. Per germline, CDR1 WSHSY and CDR2 SAAADI. TCRdb independently ran MiXCR on the RT-PCR reads; one entry per CDR3 protein. The data contain about 160,000 distinct CDR3 sequences, approximately 24% of them singletons. V usage is TRBV10-2 and J usage is TRBJ1-1, with D uncertain. Material for sequencing was blood, either unsorted or a sorted T cell fraction (not recorded which). This clonotype originated in a human donor who was either an allogeneic HSCT recipient or a stem cell or donor lymphocyte infusion donor (not recorded which). It is not recorded whose cells these are; they may come from a transplant donor. The CDR3 loop is CASSGYTEAFF. CDR3 bases: TGCGCCAGCAGCGGGTACACTGAAGCTTTCTTT.